A single sample is the source of the 30 T cell receptor beta chains below, sequenced in a study of cytomegalovirus exposure and HLA in healthy donors. The PCR employed 60 Vbeta primers together with 13 Jbeta primers. Data came from immunoSEQ multiplex PCR; TCRdb stores just in-frame clones and leaves some out. Altogether roughly 190,000 clones are present, around 75% being singletons, with the ten largest covering about 2.6%. Sample: PBMCs. The receptors come from a female donor in good health and CMV-seronegative.

This sequence joins TRBV6-1 and TRBJ2-2; 7 positions agree with TRBD1. Germline V gene sequence: CDR1 MNHNS, CDR2 SASEGT. There are 15 residues in the CDR3. With 7 bases clipped from V and 1 base from J, the junction kept 6 bases outside the gene matches. The CDR3, as DNA: TGTGCCAGCAACTTGGACAGGCGGAACACCGGGGAGCTGTTTTTT. Translating it yields CASNLDRRNTGELFF.

This clone was seen only once. The chain links TRBV7-9 to TRBJ2-1; 8 positions match TRBD1. With 5 bases clipped from V and 3 bases from J, the junction kept 6 bases outside the gene matches. CDR1 is SEHNR and CDR2 is FQNEAQ in the germline V gene (reference sequence). This CDR3 is built from 15 residues. CDR3 nucleotide sequence: TGTGCCAGCAGCCACAGGGGGTTCGACTACAATGAGCAGTTCTTC. This codes for CASSHRGFDYNEQFF.

This chain uses TRBV28 with TRBJ1-2, with D unresolved. The germline V gene encodes CDR1 MDHEN and CDR2 SYDVKM. Trimming shortened V by 4 bases and J by 0 bases, and 12 bases separated the two germline ends. The CDR3 contains 15 residues. CDR3 sequence reads: CASSSPAGANYGYTF. The CDR3 nucleotides read TGTGCCAGCAGTTCCCCCGCAGGCGCTAACTATGGCTACACCTTC.

The chain combines TRBV4-1 with TRBJ1-3; D not certain. Germline V gene lookup returns CDR1 MGHRA and CDR2 YSYEKL. V was clipped by 3 bases and J by 9 bases, with 9 bases between them. The CDR3 covers 12 residues. CDR3 bases: TGCGCCAGCAGCCACAGGTTAGGCACCATATATTTT. Translated, it gives CASSHRLGTIYF.

This clone was picked up one time. This chain connects TRBV5-1 to TRBJ2-2; 13 bases agree with TRBD2. The CDR3 extends over 16 amino acids. V trimming: 5 bases; J trimming: 5 bases; junction bases outside the gene matches: 6. Germline CDR1 reads SGHRS; CDR2 reads YFSETQ. The chain's CDR3 is CASRLRTSGGTGELFF. CDR3 sequence (DNA): TGCGCCAGCAGGTTGAGGACTAGCGGGGGAACCGGGGAGCTGTTTTTT.

The chain carries TRBV7-2 and TRBJ2-7; 8 nucleotides match TRBD2. Germline values: CDR1 SGHTA, CDR2 FQGNSA. Unmatched junction bases numbered 17, after V lost 4 bases and J lost 3 bases. CDR3 length equals 18 residues. CDR3 sequence: CASSSGRGITSQHYEQYF. The DNA for the CDR3 is TGTGCCAGCAGCTCCGGGAGGGGGATTACTAGCCAGCACTACGAGCAGTACTTC.

The chain combines TRBV10-3 with TRBJ1-1; TRBD1 agrees at 8 bases. This CDR3 has 16 amino acids. Trimming at V came to 8 bases and at J to 5 bases, leaving 16 bases not matched to a gene. The germline CDR1 and CDR2 sequences are ENHRY and SYGVKD. CDR3: CAIEQGPPGGGTEAFF. CDR3 DNA sequence: TGTGCCATCGAGCAGGGGCCTCCAGGGGGCGGTACTGAAGCTTTCTTT.

This chain uses TRBV7-2 with TRBJ2-7; 7 bases agree with TRBD2. Germline CDR1 reads SGHTA; CDR2 reads FQGNSA. V shed 5 bases, J shed 2 bases, and the junction held 6 bases outside the gene matches. The CDR3 contains 14 residues. CDR3 nucleotide sequence: TGTGCCAGCAGCCGCGGGGGTGTTACCTACGAGCAGTACTTC. Residues: CASSRGGVTYEQYF.

This chain joins TRBV27 and TRBJ2-1, with TRBD1 as a possible D gene (5 bases). V dropped 6 bases and J dropped 4 bases, with 19 bases sitting between them. The germline CDR1 and CDR2 sequences are MNHEY and SMNVEV (reference sequence). The CDR3 loop spans 16 amino acids. The CDR3 protein is CASSRWGSKYYNEQFF. The CDR3 DNA is TGTGCCAGCAGCCGCTGGGGCAGTAAATATTACAATGAGCAGTTCTTC.

The V and J genes are TRBV4-1 and TRBJ2-1, with D possibly being TRBD2 (6 bases). The V gene lost 4 bases and the J gene lost 1 base, with 14 bases spanning the gap. CDR3 length: 16 amino acids. CDR1 is MGHRA and CDR2 is YSYEKL in the germline V gene. Here the CDR3 reads CASSRTTSQSYNEQFF. CDR3 in DNA: TGCGCCAGCAGCCGGACGACTAGTCAGTCCTACAATGAGCAGTTCTTC.

In nucleotides, the CDR3 is TGTGCCAGCACTCAGACAGGGAAGGAGACCCAGTACTTC. Translated, it gives CASTQTGKETQYF. The chain uses TRBV25-1 and TRBJ2-5, with 7 bases that match TRBD1. CDR3 length equals 13 residues. Trimming took 7 bases from V and 5 from J; bases not matched to a gene: 7. Germline values: CDR1 MGHDK, CDR2 SYGVNS.

The rearrangement uses TRBV28 and TRBJ2-2, with a tentative D call TRBD2 (6 bases). This CDR3 has 15 residues. V was clipped by 9 bases and J by 0 bases, with 14 bases between them. CDR1 is MDHEN and CDR2 is SYDVKM in the germline V gene. Here the CDR3 reads CARELGRANTGELFF. The CDR3 DNA is TGTGCCAGGGAACTCGGGAGAGCGAACACCGGGGAGCTGTTTTTT.

The chain carries TRBV19 and TRBJ1-5; the D is unclear. Germline V gene lookup returns CDR1 LNHDA and CDR2 SQIVND (reference sequence). This CDR3 contains 15 residues. With 3 bases removed from V and 5 bases from J, the gap between germline ends came to 14 bases. The CDR3 reads CASSIGPGRDQPQHF. CDR3 coding DNA: TGTGCCAGTAGTATTGGGCCCGGGAGAGATCAGCCCCAGCATTTT.

The chain joins TRBV11-2 to TRBJ2-5, with a possible D match to TRBD2 (5 bases). Germline V gene sequence: CDR1 SGHAT, CDR2 FQNNGV. This CDR3 contains 19 residues. V lost 0 bases, J lost 0 bases, and 20 bases lay in between. CDR3 in amino acids: CASSLEWVPLEKYQETQYF. DNA for the CDR3: TGTGCCAGCAGCTTAGAGTGGGTACCACTAGAGAAGTACCAAGAGACCCAGTACTTC.

This clone was recorded a few times. The DNA for the CDR3 is TGTGCCTGGAGCCCTAGGACCTACAATGAGCAGTTCTTC. Translated, it gives CAWSPRTYNEQFF. The V and J genes are TRBV30 and TRBJ2-1, with no clear D. CDR1 and CDR2 from the germline V gene are GTSNPN and SVGIG (reference sequence). CDR3 size: 13 residues. V was cut by 3 bases and J by 2 bases, with 8 bases left in between.

This chain links TRBV29-1 with TRBJ1-4, with 7 bases that match TRBD1. CDR3 length: 12 residues. Unmatched junction bases numbered 7, after V lost 7 bases and J lost 8 bases. CDR1 SQVTM and CDR2 ANQGSEA come from the germline V gene. The CDR3 DNA follows: TGCAGCGGCGGATCGGACAGGGAAAAACTGTTTTTT. Translated: CSGGSDREKLFF.

The gene calls are TRBV30 and TRBJ1-1, with 8 bases that match TRBD1. The V gene end was trimmed by 2 bases and the J gene end by 3 bases; junction bases not matched to a gene: 8. CDR3 length: 15 residues. Germline V gene lookup returns CDR1 GTSNPN and CDR2 SVGIG (reference sequence). The CDR3 reads CAWSIGQGWYTEAFF. Written as DNA, the CDR3 is TGTGCCTGGAGTATAGGACAGGGATGGTACACTGAAGCTTTCTTT.

The V gene is TRBV5-1, the J gene TRBJ1-6; tentatively, D is TRBD1 (6 bases). CDR1 SGHRS and CDR2 YFSETQ come from the germline V gene. The CDR3 sequence is 15 residues long. Trimming took off 0 bases at V and 9 bases at J, with 13 bases between the two ends. CDR3 sequence reads: CASSLAGRGRSPLHF. In DNA, the CDR3 is TGCGCCAGCAGCTTGGCGGGCAGGGGACGTTCACCCCTCCACTTT.

This clone was counted once. This chain connects TRBV28 to TRBJ2-1, with 8 bases that match TRBD1. The V and J ends lost 6 bases and 9 bases, in that order; junction bases with no gene match: 16. The germline V gene encodes CDR1 MDHEN and CDR2 SYDVKM. The CDR3 is 16 residues long. The CDR3 DNA is TGTGCCAGCAGGTCCCCCCCTGGGCAGGGGGCTATTGAGCAGTTCTTC. It yields the protein CASRSPPGQGAIEQFF.

V usage is TRBV4-2 and J usage is TRBJ2-3; tentatively, D is TRBD2 (5 bases). Trimming took off 1 base at V and 3 bases at J, with 8 bases between the two ends. Germline-derived CDR1 and CDR2 are LGHNA and YNFKEQ. The CDR3 loop spans 14 amino acids. CDR3 nucleotides: TGTGCCAGCAGCCAAGGGAGGCCTACAGATACGCAGTATTTT. Residues: CASSQGRPTDTQYF.

The rearrangement joins TRBV29-1 to TRBJ2-7; 7 positions agree with TRBD1. The V segment lost 6 bases and the J segment 4 bases; nucleotides outside the gene matches: 6. Germline assignment: CDR1 SQVTM and CDR2 ANQGSEA. The CDR3 is 12 residues long. CDR3 amino acids: CSVITGVYEQYF. The CDR3 bases are TGCAGCGTCATCACAGGGGTTTACGAGCAGTACTTC.

The CDR3 bases are TGTGCCAGCAGTGAACCCGGGGTGTTTGGCGCTGAAGCTTTCTTT. This gives the protein CASSEPGVFGAEAFF. The rearrangement links TRBV6-1 to TRBJ1-1; no clear D. V was trimmed by 2 bases and J by 6 bases, leaving 16 bases between them. The CDR3 has 15 residues. Per the germline V gene, CDR1 is MNHNS and CDR2 is SASEGT.

As regards this clone: Other DNA sequences of this sample code for an identical CDR3. The chain uses TRBV5-1 and TRBJ1-1, with unresolved D. With 0 bases removed from V and 3 bases from J, the gap between germline ends came to 6 bases. Germline V gene sequence: CDR1 SGHRS, CDR2 YFSETQ. This CDR3 has 13 amino acids. CDR3 sequence: CASSLVGDTEAFF. The CDR3 DNA is TGCGCCAGCAGCTTGGTCGGGGACACTGAAGCTTTCTTT.

The rearrangement joins TRBV18 to TRBJ1-1; D may be TRBD1 (5 bases). V was clipped by 3 bases and J by 1 base, with 12 bases between them. The length of the CDR3 is 15 residues. The germline V gene encodes CDR1 KGHSH and CDR2 LQKENI. The CDR3 DNA sequence: TGTGCCAGCTCACCCCAGGGCAGGGCGAACACTGAAGCTTTCTTT. It translates to CASSPQGRANTEAFF.

This clone was seen once. The chain employs TRBV5-4 and TRBJ2-7; 11 bases agree with TRBD1. The CDR3 totals 17 residues. The junction had 12 bases not matched to a gene; V was cut back by 2 bases and J by 5 bases. Germline lookup yields CDR1 SGHNT and CDR2 YYREEE (reference sequence). In DNA, the CDR3 is TGTGCCAGCAGCTTTGGACAGGGGGCTCAACAATCGGACGAGCAGTACTTC. Protein product: CASSFGQGAQQSDEQYF.

The chain recombines TRBV7-3 with TRBJ1-1, with a tentative D call TRBD1 (5 bases). V was pared by 5 bases and J by 5 bases, with 18 bases between. CDR1 and CDR2 (germline): SGHTA, FQGTGA. The CDR3 contains 15 residues. The DNA of the CDR3 is TGTGCCAGCAGCGTAGGCCATCGCGGGGGAACTGAAGCTTTCTTT. Protein: CASSVGHRGGTEAFF.

The J gene is TRBJ2-5, the V gene TRBV11-2, with 10 positions matching TRBD1. CDR1 is SGHAT, CDR2 FQNNGV, per germline. The CDR3 loop spans 16 amino acids. V was clipped by 4 bases and J by 5 bases; unmatched bases: 10. CDR3 in DNA: TGTGCCAGCAGCTACAGACAGGGGGCGTCCCGTGAGACCCAGTACTTC. This sequence encodes CASSYRQGASRETQYF.

The chain joins TRBV30 to TRBJ1-1; no definite D call. Trimming stripped 5 bases from V and 1 base from J, with 17 bases between. Germline V CDR1 and CDR2: GTSNPN, SVGIG (reference sequence). The CDR3 length is 15 residues. The CDR3 DNA reads TGTGCCTGGGGACCTCGGTGGAGGGAGAACACTGAAGCTTTCTTT. Protein sequence: CAWGPRWRENTEAFF. The entire variable domain, with the rest obtained from reference TRBV30 and TRBJ1-1, is as follows: SQTIHQWPATLVQPVGSPLSLECTVEGTSNPNLYWYRQAAGRGLQLLFYSVGIGQISSEVPQNLSASRPQDRQFILSSKKLLLSDSGFYLCAWGPRWRENTEAFFGQGTRLTVV.

This clone was counted a single time. This chain uses TRBV6-5 with TRBJ1-1, with no clear D. V lost 5 bases to trimming and J lost 0 bases, with 7 bases between them. This CDR3 is built from 13 residues. Per germline, CDR1 MNHEY and CDR2 SVGAGI. The CDR3 DNA is TGTGCCAGCAGTCCCGTCTTGAACACTGAAGCTTTCTTT. This gives the protein CASSPVLNTEAFF.

This clone occurred once. The chain uses TRBV4-3 and TRBJ2-7; a weak D match, TRBD2 (5 bases). Between the trimmed V and J ends, which lost 0 bases and 1 base, there was a span of 10 bases. The V gene's germline CDR1 is LGHNA and CDR2 YSLEER. This CDR3 has 15 residues. CDR3 protein: CASSQERSGSYEQYF. The DNA for the CDR3 is TGCGCCAGCAGCCAAGAGCGGTCGGGGTCCTACGAGCAGTACTTC.